A single sample gave rise to the 24 T cell receptor beta chains below, sequenced in a study of cytomegalovirus exposure and HLA in healthy donors (dated by TCRdb to about 2017). The method was the immunoSEQ multiplex PCR assay. A mixture of 60 forward primers for TCR Vbeta segments and 13 reverse primers for TCR Jbeta segments was used in the multiplex PCR. The immuneACCESS repertoire file appears here via TCRdb, limited to in-frame rearrangements. These files lack a portion of the clones; in checked studies, under half of the deficit traces to unresolved V genes, and the cause of the others is not known. Within this sample are about 140,000 clones, with around 85% of them counted one time only. The top ten constitute around 4.3% of the sample. Sequencing input: PBMCs. These receptors came from a man in his forties in good health and CMV-seropositive.

The V gene is TRBV6-5, the J gene TRBJ1-5, with D perhaps TRBD1 (5 bases). The CDR3 length is 14 residues. The V end lost 5 bases, the J end lost 3 bases, and 11 bases lay between the germline ends. Germline lookup yields CDR1 MNHEY and CDR2 SVGAGI. CDR3: CASSPGAPNQPQHF. CDR3 DNA sequence: TGTGCCAGCAGTCCTGGGGCACCCAATCAGCCCCAGCATTTT.

The V and J genes are TRBV11-3 and TRBJ2-1; 9 positions agree with TRBD1. Germline V CDR1 and CDR2: SGHNT, YENEEA. This CDR3 region has 15 residues. The V gene end was trimmed by 5 bases and the J gene end by 4 bases; junction bases not matched to a gene: 6. The CDR3, as DNA: TGTGCCAGCAGCCAGGACAGGGGTCTTTACAATGAGCAGTTCTTC. This translates into CASSQDRGLYNEQFF.

V is TRBV2 and J is TRBJ2-5; D may be TRBD1 (6 bases). The CDR3 is 13 residues long. CDR1 is SNHLY and CDR2 is FYNNEI in the germline V gene. V was cut by 8 bases and J by 5 bases, with 15 bases left in between. CDR3 loop: CASRDMVKETQYF. CDR3 DNA: TGTGCCAGCCGGGACATGGTGAAGGAGACCCAGTACTTC.

The chain recombines TRBV7-2 with TRBJ1-5; D unresolved. Between the trimmed V and J ends, which lost 2 bases and 5 bases, there was a span of 7 bases. Germline assignment: CDR1 SGHTA and CDR2 FQGNSA. This CDR3 spans 13 amino acids. The CDR3 nucleotides are TGTGCCAGCAGCTTAAACGTAGATCAGCCCCAGCATTTT. It encodes CASSLNVDQPQHF.

The J gene is TRBJ2-7, the V gene TRBV27; 7 bases are shared with TRBD1. The CDR3 is 13 residues long. Germline V lookup: CDR1 MNHEY, CDR2 SMNVEV (reference sequence). V shed 3 bases, J shed 2 bases, and the junction held 1 base outside the gene matches. The CDR3 here is CASSFGTAYEQYF. CDR3 DNA: TGTGCCAGCAGTTTCGGGACAGCCTACGAGCAGTACTTC.

V usage is TRBV2 and J usage is TRBJ1-2; D gene ambiguous. The V end was cut by 7 bases, the J end by 2 bases, with 14 bases between. The CDR3 sequence is 14 residues long. Germline CDR1 SNHLY, CDR2 FYNNEI. The CDR3: CASMPGLGNYGYTF. The CDR3 bases are TGTGCCAGCATGCCGGGGTTGGGGAACTATGGCTACACCTTC.

J is TRBJ2-7 and V is TRBV29-1, with 7 positions matching TRBD1. The germline CDR1 and CDR2 sequences are SQVTM and ANQGSEA. With V trimmed by 1 base and J by 2 bases, 2 bases remained unmatched. The CDR3 runs to 13 residues. Here the CDR3 reads CSVEGGQAYEQYF. The CDR3 DNA follows: TGCAGCGTTGAAGGAGGACAGGCCTACGAGCAGTACTTC.

The CDR3 is CVSATDFYEKLFF. The DNA of the CDR3 is TGTGTCAGTGCTACAGATTTCTATGAAAAACTGTTTTTT. The chain recombines TRBV6-1 with TRBJ1-4; D is ambiguous. Germline assignment: CDR1 MNHNS and CDR2 SASEGT. This CDR3 is 13 amino acids long.

The chain uses TRBV19 and TRBJ2-1; 8 positions agree with TRBD2. Germline CDR1 and CDR2: LNHDA and SQIVND (reference sequence). There are 17 residues in the CDR3. The V segment lost 2 bases and the J segment 0 bases; nucleotides outside the gene matches: 6. The CDR3 bases are TGTGCCAGTAGTATAAATCGGGGGGGGAGCTCCTACAATGAGCAGTTCTTC. It is translated as CASSINRGGSSYNEQFF.

The CDR3 sequence: CASNVQGTYEQYF. DNA of the CDR3: TGTGCCAGCAACGTACAGGGAACCTACGAGCAGTACTTC. The V gene is TRBV2, the J gene TRBJ2-5; tentative D call: TRBD1 (6 bases). The J call may be mistaken, given a closer DNA end match to TRBJ2-7. Germline V gene sequence: CDR1 SNHLY, CDR2 FYNNEI. The CDR3 contains 13 residues.

The chain links TRBV4-1 to TRBJ2-7; TRBD1 matches at 11 bases. The CDR3 loop spans 14 amino acids. Trimming took 5 bases from V and 13 from J; bases not matched to a gene: 13. Germline-derived CDR1 and CDR2 are MGHRA and YSYEKL. The CDR3 region has the DNA TGCGCCAGCAGCACCGGGACAGGGGGTTTTTCTAAATACTTC. As protein: CASSTGTGGFSKYF.

The chain is built from TRBV18 and TRBJ1-1; 7 bases map to TRBD1. With 3 bases clipped from V and 3 bases from J, the junction kept 1 base outside the gene matches. CDR3 length: 13 residues. Germline V gives CDR1 KGHSH, CDR2 LQKENI. The CDR3 reads CASSPGQYTEAFF. The CDR3 bases are TGTGCCAGCTCACCGGGACAGTACACTGAAGCTTTCTTT.

The J gene is TRBJ2-7, the V gene TRBV2; D remains unclear. The V gene lost 5 bases and the J gene lost 1 base, with 3 bases spanning the gap. The length of the CDR3 is 11 residues. Germline loops: CDR1 SNHLY, CDR2 FYNNEI. The CDR3 DNA sequence: TGTGCCAGCAGTCAATCCTACGAGCAGTACTTC. Residues: CASSQSYEQYF.

The V and J genes are TRBV6-6 and TRBJ2-7, with TRBD1 identical over 10 bases. Trimming at V came to 5 bases and at J to 1 base, leaving 5 bases not matched to a gene. Germline assignment: CDR1 MNHNY and CDR2 SVGAGI (reference sequence). The CDR3 contains 15 residues. The CDR3 protein is CASSTGTGASYEQYF. CDR3 DNA sequence: TGTGCCAGCAGTACCGGGACAGGGGCTTCCTACGAGCAGTACTTC.

The chain is built from TRBV18 and TRBJ2-7; 7 nucleotides align to TRBD1. The germline V gene encodes CDR1 KGHSH and CDR2 LQKENI. The length of the CDR3 is 15 residues. After removal of 6 bases from V and 1 base from J, the junction contained 9 bases not matched to a gene. CDR3 coding DNA: TGTGCCAGCTCCCCGGGACAGTCTCCTTCCTACGAGCAGTACTTC. It yields the protein CASSPGQSPSYEQYF. The full variable domain, in which reference TRBV18 and TRBJ2-7 provide the parts outside the CDR3, is NAGVMQNPRHLVRRRGQEARLRCSPMKGHSHVYWYRQLPEEGLKFMVYLQKENIIDESGMPKERFSAEFPKEGPSILRIQQVVRGDSAAYFCASSPGQSPSYEQYFGPGTRLTVT.

V is TRBV6-5 and J is TRBJ2-7; D unclear. Germline CDR1 MNHEY, CDR2 SVGAGI. The CDR3 has 15 residues. V shed 6 bases and J shed 2 bases, with 17 bases lying between them. The CDR3 nucleotides read TGTGCCAGCAGCCCTGAGACGACGCGGACCTACGAGCAGTACTTC. Residues: CASSPETTRTYEQYF.

The genes are TRBV7-6 and TRBJ2-1; D gene ambiguous. CDR1 is SGHVS and CDR2 is FNYEAQ in the germline V gene. V was cut by 1 base and J by 5 bases, with 3 bases left in between. CDR3 length: 12 amino acids. CDR3 in DNA: TGTGCCAGCAGCTTAGTAGACAATGAGCAGTTCTTC. Translation gives CASSLVDNEQFF. Variable domain in full (rest from reference TRBV7-6 and TRBJ2-1): GAGVSQSPRYKVTKRGQDVALRCDPISGHVSLYWYRQALGQGPEFLTYFNYEAQQDKSGLPNDRFSAERPEGSISTLTIQRTEQRDSAMYRCASSLVDNEQFFGPGTRLTVL.

CDR3 region: CASSLTSGGAADTQYF. The CDR3 DNA is TGCGCCAGCAGCTTAACTAGCGGGGGGGCGGCAGATACGCAGTATTTT. The chain links TRBV5-1 to TRBJ2-3; TRBD2 matches at 13 bases. This CDR3 is built from 16 residues. Germline trimming cut 2 bases from V and 4 bases from J; bases unmatched to any gene: 4. Looked up from germline, CDR1 is SGHRS and CDR2 is YFSETQ.

The genes are TRBV6-5 and TRBJ2-1; 8 bases are shared with TRBD2. Losses at the gene ends were 9 bases for V and 8 bases for J; bases not matched to a gene: 12. Germline CDR1 MNHEY, CDR2 SVGAGI. The CDR3 totals 14 residues. CDR3 in amino acids: CASRPAGGVHEQFF. CDR3 DNA sequence: TGTGCCAGTCGGCCGGCGGGGGGCGTACATGAGCAGTTCTTC.

The CDR3 region has the DNA TGTGCCAGCTCTTCACAGGGTCAAGAGACCCAGTACTTC. Residues: CASSSQGQETQYF. The V gene is TRBV18, the J gene TRBJ2-5, with D maybe TRBD1 (6 bases). Trimming took 6 bases from V and 2 from J, leaving 10 bases between them. CDR1 and CDR2 from the germline V gene are KGHSH and LQKENI. The CDR3 consists of 13 residues.

This sequence joins TRBV9 and TRBJ1-2; weak D call: TRBD1 (5 bases). This CDR3 spans 13 amino acids. V was shortened by 7 bases and J by 6 bases, with 16 bases between the two germline ends. Germline CDR1 is SGDLS and CDR2 is YYNGEE. The CDR3 loop is CASGTTGRHGYTF. CDR3 nucleotide sequence: TGTGCCAGCGGGACTACGGGGCGGCATGGCTACACCTTC.

This clone was seen a single time. The rearrangement joins TRBV10-3 to TRBJ1-1; D is ambiguous. Germline CDR1 and CDR2: ENHRY and SYGVKD. The CDR3 extends over 13 amino acids. Trimming pared 3 bases from V and 6 bases from J, leaving 11 bases between. The chain's CDR3 is CAISDSFTAEAFF. Here the CDR3 DNA reads TGTGCCATCAGTGACTCTTTTACGGCTGAAGCTTTCTTT.

V is TRBV6-1 and J is TRBJ2-1; 7 bases map to TRBD1. This CDR3 contains 13 residues. V was pared by 4 bases and J by 7 bases, with 4 bases of the junction left unmatched. CDR1 and CDR2 (germline): MNHNS, SASEGT. In DNA form, the CDR3 reads TGTGCCAGCAGTGGACAGGGTGTGAATGAGCAGTTCTTC. Translation gives CASSGQGVNEQFF.

The CDR3 region has the DNA TGTGCCAGCAGTTCCCGGGGGGGCTACACCTTC. It encodes CASSSRGGYTF. This chain uses TRBV6-5 with TRBJ1-2, with a possible D match to TRBD1 (5 bases). V was clipped by 4 bases and J by 8 bases, with 8 bases between them. The length of the CDR3 is 11 residues. The germline gives CDR1 MNHEY, CDR2 SVGAGI.